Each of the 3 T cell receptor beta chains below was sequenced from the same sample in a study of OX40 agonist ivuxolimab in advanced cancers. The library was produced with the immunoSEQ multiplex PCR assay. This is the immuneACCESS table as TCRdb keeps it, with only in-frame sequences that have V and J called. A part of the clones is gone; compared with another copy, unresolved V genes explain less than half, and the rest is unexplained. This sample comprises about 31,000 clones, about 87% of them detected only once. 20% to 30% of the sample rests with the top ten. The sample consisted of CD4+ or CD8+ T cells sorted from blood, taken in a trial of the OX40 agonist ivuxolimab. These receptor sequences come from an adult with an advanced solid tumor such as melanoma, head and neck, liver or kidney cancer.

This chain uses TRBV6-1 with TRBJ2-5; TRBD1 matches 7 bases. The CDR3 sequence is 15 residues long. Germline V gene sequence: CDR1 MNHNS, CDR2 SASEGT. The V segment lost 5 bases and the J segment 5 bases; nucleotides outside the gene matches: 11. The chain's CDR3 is CASSPQGGYVETQYF. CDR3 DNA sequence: TGTGCCAGCAGTCCCCAAGGGGGCTATGTGGAGACCCAGTACTTC.

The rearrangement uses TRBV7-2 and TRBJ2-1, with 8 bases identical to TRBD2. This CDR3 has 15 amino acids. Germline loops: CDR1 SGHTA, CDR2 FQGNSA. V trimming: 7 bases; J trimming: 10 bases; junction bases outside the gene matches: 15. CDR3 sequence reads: CASNLEGLAGREQFF. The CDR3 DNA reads TGTGCCAGCAACCTTGAGGGGCTAGCGGGCAGAGAGCAGTTCTTC. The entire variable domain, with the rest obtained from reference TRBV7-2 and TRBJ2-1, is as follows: GAGVSQSPSNKVTEKGKDVELRCDPISGHTALYWYRQSLGQGLEFLIYFQGNSAPDKSGLPSDRFSAERTGGSVSTLTIQRTQQEDSAVYLCASNLEGLAGREQFFGPGTRLTVL.

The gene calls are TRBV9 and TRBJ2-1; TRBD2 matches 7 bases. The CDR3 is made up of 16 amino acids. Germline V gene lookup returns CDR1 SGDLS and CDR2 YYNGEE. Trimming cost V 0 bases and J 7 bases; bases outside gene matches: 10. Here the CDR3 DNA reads TGTGCCAGCAGCGTAGCGGGCGGGCGAGCGGGAAATGAGCAGTTCTTC. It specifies CASSVAGGRAGNEQFF.